Reported below is one T cell receptor (beta chain). This entry is derived from a study of shared T cell receptors in the human thymus. Germline lookup yields CDR1 SEHNR and CDR2 FQNEAQ (reference sequence). The CDR3 extends over 19 amino acids. The trim removed 8 bases at V and 0 bases at J, leaving 18 bases unmatched. Method: immunoSEQ multiplex PCR; TCRdb's copy keeps in-frame clones and lacks some. The sample includes roughly 710,000 clones, approximately 83% of them seen just once. These data were also reused for a study on human thymus T cells. That paper states: Thymus tissue was removed during corrective cardiac surgery. Apparent skewing of V and J gene usage characterized both thymic and blood repertoires. Related research found strongly overlapping thymic repertoires in unrelated individuals.

The specimen was thymocytes. This TCR was recovered from a girl in the first two years of life with a congenital heart defect. The chain has TRBV7-9 and TRBJ2-4, with 8 bases matching TRBD2. CDR3 loop: CASGERERGSDLAKNIQYF. CDR3 nucleotide sequence: TGTGCCAGCGGTGAAAGGGAGCGGGGGAGTGACTTAGCCAAAAACATTCAGTACTTC.